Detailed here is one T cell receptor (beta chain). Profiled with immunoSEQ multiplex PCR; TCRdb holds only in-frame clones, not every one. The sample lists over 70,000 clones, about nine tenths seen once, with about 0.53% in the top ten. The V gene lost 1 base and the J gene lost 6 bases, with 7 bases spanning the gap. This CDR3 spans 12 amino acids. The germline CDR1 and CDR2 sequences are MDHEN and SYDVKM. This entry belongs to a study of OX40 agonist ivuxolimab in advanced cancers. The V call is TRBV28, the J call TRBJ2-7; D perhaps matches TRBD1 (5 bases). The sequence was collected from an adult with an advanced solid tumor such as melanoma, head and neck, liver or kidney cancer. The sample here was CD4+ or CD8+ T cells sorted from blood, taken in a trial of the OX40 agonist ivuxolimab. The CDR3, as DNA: TGTGCCAGCAGTTTATTAAGGGGCGAGCAGTACTTC. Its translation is CASSLLRGEQYF.